Listed below are T cell receptor beta chains from one sample, sequenced in a study of blood T cells in healthy people across ages. TCRdb fed the 5' RACE reads into MiXCR, producing one record per CDR3 protein. Seen here are under 2,000,000 distinct CDR3 sequences, around 48% observed once, and the top ten hold roughly 2.1%. Specimen: blood. These receptors originate from a woman aged 40 to 50 in good health. The CDR3 runs from the conserved cysteine through the conserved F or W. The order of the fields is D gene, J gene, clone size, V gene, CDR3 protein, CDR3 DNA. A D gene is named only where the DNA matches it firmly. Size tells how often a clone was seen (once, few, many) or the class of an expanded clone, and some rows leave it out.

D gene: TRBD2; J gene: TRBJ2-5; clone size: few; V gene: TRBV7-9; CDR3 protein: CASSLGGGGPHQETQYF; CDR3 DNA: TGTGCCAGCAGCTTAGGTGGCGGGGGACCTCACCAAGAGACCCAGTACTTC
D gene: -; J gene: TRBJ2-3; clone size: -; V gene: TRBV4-3; CDR3 protein: CASSLEHGAGGHTDTQYF; CDR3 DNA: TGCGCCAGCAGCCTGGAACACGGGGCCGGGGGACACACAGATACGCAGTATTTT
D gene: TRBD1; J gene: TRBJ2-7; clone size: -; V gene: TRBV6-1; CDR3 protein: CASSSQGALSTGQYF; CDR3 DNA: TGTGCCAGCAGCTCACAGGGGGCTTTGTCTACGGGGCAGTACTTC
D gene: TRBD2; J gene: TRBJ2-7; clone size: -; V gene: TRBV7-2; CDR3 protein: CASSLGTSGGGSYEQYF; CDR3 DNA: TGTGCCAGCAGCTTAGGGACTAGCGGGGGCGGGTCCTACGAGCAGTACTTC
D gene: TRBD2; J gene: TRBJ2-7; clone size: -; V gene: TRBV11-2; CDR3 protein: CASSLRQGLARYEQYF; CDR3 DNA: TGTGCCAGCAGCTTAAGGCAGGGACTAGCTAGATACGAGCAGTACTTC
D gene: TRBD1; J gene: TRBJ1-4; clone size: -; V gene: TRBV4-2; CDR3 protein: CASSLTTGPNEKLFF; CDR3 DNA: TGTGCCAGCAGCCTAACGACAGGGCCTAATGAAAAACTGTTTTTT
D gene: -; J gene: TRBJ1-2; clone size: -; V gene: TRBV20-1; CDR3 protein: CSAPRALSANYGYTF; CDR3 DNA: TGCAGTGCTCCTCGGGCCCTTTCAGCTAACTATGGCTACACCTTC
D gene: -; J gene: TRBJ2-3; clone size: -; V gene: TRBV7-2; CDR3 protein: CASSLRGAQGTDTQYF; CDR3 DNA: TGTGCCAGCAGCCTGAGAGGGGCCCAGGGAACAGATACACAGTATTTT
D gene: TRBD1; J gene: TRBJ1-6; clone size: -; V gene: TRBV20-1; CDR3 protein: CSARGTGNSPLHF; CDR3 DNA: TGCAGTGCTAGAGGGACAGGGAATTCACCCCTCCACTTT
D gene: TRBD2; J gene: TRBJ2-3; clone size: -; V gene: TRBV9; CDR3 protein: CASSQTSGYSTDTQYF; CDR3 DNA: TGTGCCAGCAGCCAGACTAGCGGGTATAGCACAGATACGCAGTATTTT
D gene: TRBD1; J gene: TRBJ1-4; clone size: few; V gene: TRBV29-1; CDR3 protein: CSAGSSGGEKLFF; CDR3 DNA: TGCAGCGCTGGGAGTTCAGGGGGGGAAAAACTGTTTTTT
D gene: -; J gene: TRBJ2-7; clone size: few; V gene: TRBV11-2; CDR3 protein: CASSLAPGGRYEQYF; CDR3 DNA: TGTGCCAGCAGTTTAGCGCCTGGGGGTAGATACGAGCAGTACTTC